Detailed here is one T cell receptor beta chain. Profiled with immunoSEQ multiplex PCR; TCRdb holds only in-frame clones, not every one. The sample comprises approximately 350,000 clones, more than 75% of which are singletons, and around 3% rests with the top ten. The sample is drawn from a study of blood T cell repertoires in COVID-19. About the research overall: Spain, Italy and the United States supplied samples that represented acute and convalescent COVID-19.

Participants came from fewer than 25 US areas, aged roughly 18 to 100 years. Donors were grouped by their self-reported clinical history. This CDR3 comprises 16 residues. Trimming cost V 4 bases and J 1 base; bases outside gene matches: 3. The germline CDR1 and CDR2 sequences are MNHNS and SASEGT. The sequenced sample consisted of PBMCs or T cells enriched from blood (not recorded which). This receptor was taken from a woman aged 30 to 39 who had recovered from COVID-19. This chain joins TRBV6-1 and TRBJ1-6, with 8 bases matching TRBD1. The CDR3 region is CASSVDRGSYNSPLHF. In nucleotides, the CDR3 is TGTGCCAGCAGTGTAGACAGGGGTTCCTATAATTCACCCCTCCACTTT.